This TCR beta chain derives from a study of blood T cell repertoires in COVID-19. As for the study in general: Acute-phase and convalescent COVID-19 samples originated in the United States, Italy and Spain.

Original processing notes: It was from reference gene primer amplification that nucleated cell counts were estimated. Method: immunoSEQ multiplex PCR; TCRdb's copy keeps in-frame clones and lacks some. That table gives V, J and clone size, and the DNA gave D and trimming. The sample consists of a few hundred thousand clones, around 88% of them appearing once. The sample holds a few counts of this clone. The receptor's source is a woman in her forties or fifties with acute or convalescent COVID-19. The sequencing input was peripheral blood.

CDR3 DNA sequence: TGTGCCAGCAGCACCCGACCGACAGGGTCGGACTACACCTTC. Translation: CASSTRPTGSDYTF. The gene calls are TRBV7-6 and TRBJ1-2; TRBD1 aligns across 7 bases. After removal of 5 bases from V and 10 bases from J, the junction contained 13 bases not matched to a gene. The germline V gene has CDR1 SGHVS and CDR2 FNYEAQ. The CDR3 extends over 14 amino acids. The full variable domain, with the rest looked up from reference TRBV7-6 and TRBJ1-2, is GAGVSQSPRYKVTKRGQDVALRCDPISGHVSLYWYRQALGQGPEFLTYFNYEAQQDKSGLPNDRFSAERPEGSISTLTIQRTEQRDSAMYRCASSTRPTGSDYTFGSGTRLTVV.